The clone carrying this T cell receptor beta chain occurred many times. As to time point: pre-sensitization, week 0. Noted treatment: therapeutic diphenylcyclopropenone sensitization with weekly scalp DPC. These data originate in a study of human T cells and chemical hapten exposure. Whole-study context: Patches that contained 0.01% DPC were applied to the upper back and read at 6 days.

The library put unique molecular identifiers onto individual cDNA molecules. A single record per CDR3 protein comes from TCRdb applying MiXCR to the RACE reads. The sample holds some 250,000 distinct CDR3 sequences, 7.5% to 8% seen once. The V gene's germline CDR1 is SGHKS and CDR2 YYEKEE (reference sequence). The CDR3 length is 15 residues. V lost 0 bases to trimming and J lost 4 bases, with 13 bases between them. This clonotype was sampled from a man between 18 and 29 years old with alopecia areata. Some clones in this sample may be carry-over from other donors' samples. The specimen was whole blood, collected in connection with sensitization to the hapten diphenylcyclopropenone (DPC). This chain uses TRBV5-5 with TRBJ1-1, with a tentative D call TRBD1 (6 bases). DNA for the CDR3: TGTGCCAGCAGCTTGGTACAGGGCGCGACCACTGAAGCTTTCTTT. It yields the protein CASSLVQGATTEAFF.